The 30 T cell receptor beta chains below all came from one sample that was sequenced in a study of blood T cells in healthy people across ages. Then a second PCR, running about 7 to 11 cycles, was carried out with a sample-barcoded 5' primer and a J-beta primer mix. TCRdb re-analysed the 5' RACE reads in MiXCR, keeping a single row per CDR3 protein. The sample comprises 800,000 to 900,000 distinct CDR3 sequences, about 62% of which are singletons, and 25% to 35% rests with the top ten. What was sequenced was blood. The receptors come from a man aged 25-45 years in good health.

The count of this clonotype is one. CDR3 amino acids: CASSRSGTGGQGFEQYF. The CDR3 DNA is TGTGCCAGCAGTCGTTCCGGGACAGGCGGTCAGGGGTTCGAGCAGTACTTC. This chain joins TRBV28 and TRBJ2-5; 8 nucleotides align to TRBD1. With the DNA end fitting TRBJ2-7 better, the J assignment may be wrong. In germline, CDR1 is MDHEN, CDR2 SYDVKM. The CDR3 runs to 17 residues.

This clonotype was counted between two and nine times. DNA of the CDR3: TGCGCCAGCAGCGGAGCATCCGGAGAGACCCAGTACTTC. It specifies CASSGASGETQYF. J is TRBJ2-5 and V is TRBV5-1; D unresolved. V shed 4 bases and J shed 4 bases, with 11 bases lying between them. From germline, CDR1 is SGHRS and CDR2 YFSETQ. CDR3 length equals 13 residues.

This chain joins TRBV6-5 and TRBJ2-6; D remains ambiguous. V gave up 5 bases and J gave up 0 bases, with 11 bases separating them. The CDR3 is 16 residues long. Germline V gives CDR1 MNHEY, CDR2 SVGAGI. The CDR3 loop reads CASSRSPPSGANVLTF. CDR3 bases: TGTGCCAGCAGTCGGAGCCCTCCCTCTGGGGCCAACGTCCTGACTTTC.

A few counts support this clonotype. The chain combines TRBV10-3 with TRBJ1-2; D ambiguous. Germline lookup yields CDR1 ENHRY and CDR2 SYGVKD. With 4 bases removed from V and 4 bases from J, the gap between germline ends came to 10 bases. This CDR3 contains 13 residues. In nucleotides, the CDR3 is TGTGCCATCAGTGCGCAGGATTTCTATGGCTACACCTTC. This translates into CAISAQDFYGYTF.

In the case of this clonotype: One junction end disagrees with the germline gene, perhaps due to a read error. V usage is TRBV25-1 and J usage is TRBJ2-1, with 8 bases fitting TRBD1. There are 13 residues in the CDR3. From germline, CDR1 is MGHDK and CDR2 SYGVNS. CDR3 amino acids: CASSQGAYNKQFF. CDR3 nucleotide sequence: TGTGCCAGCAGTCAGGGGGCCTACAATAAGCAGTTCTTC.

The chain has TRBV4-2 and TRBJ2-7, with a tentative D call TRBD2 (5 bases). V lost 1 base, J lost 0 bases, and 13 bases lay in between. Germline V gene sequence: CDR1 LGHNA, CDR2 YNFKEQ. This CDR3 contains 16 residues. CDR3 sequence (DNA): TGTGCCAGCAGCCAAGGTCGCGGGTCGAGCTCCTACGAGCAGTACTTC. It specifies CASSQGRGSSSYEQYF.

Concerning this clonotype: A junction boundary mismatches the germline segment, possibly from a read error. The CDR3 nucleotides are TGTGCCAGCAGTTCGGGCCCTCCTTTTCGCAATCAGCCCCGGCATTTT. Protein: CASSSGPPFRNQPRHF. The chain is built from TRBV6-5 and TRBJ1-5; the D is unclear. This CDR3 has 16 residues. Per the germline V gene, CDR1 is MNHEY and CDR2 is SVGAGI.

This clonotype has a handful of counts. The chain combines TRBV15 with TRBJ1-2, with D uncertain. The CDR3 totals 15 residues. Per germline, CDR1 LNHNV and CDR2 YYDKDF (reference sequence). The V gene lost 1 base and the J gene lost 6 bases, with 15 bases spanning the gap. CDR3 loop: CATSRAGLDSDGYTF. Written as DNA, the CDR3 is TGTGCCACCAGCAGAGCTGGATTAGACTCGGATGGCTACACCTTC.

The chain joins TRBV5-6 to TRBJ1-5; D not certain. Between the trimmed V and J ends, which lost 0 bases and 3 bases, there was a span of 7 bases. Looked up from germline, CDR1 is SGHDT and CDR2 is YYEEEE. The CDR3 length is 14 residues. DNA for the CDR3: TGTGCCAGCAGCTTGGGAAATCTCAATCAGCCCCAGCATTTT. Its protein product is CASSLGNLNQPQHF. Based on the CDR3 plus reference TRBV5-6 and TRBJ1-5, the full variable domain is DAGVTQSPTHLIKTRGQQVTLRCSPKSGHDTVSWYQQALGQGPQFIFQYYEEEERQRGNFPDRFSGHQFPNYSSELNVNALLLGDSALYLCASSLGNLNQPQHFGDGTRLSIL.

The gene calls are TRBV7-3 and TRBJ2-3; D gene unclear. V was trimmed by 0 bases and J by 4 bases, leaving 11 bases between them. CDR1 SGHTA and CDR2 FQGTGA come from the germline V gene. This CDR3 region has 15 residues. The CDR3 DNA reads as TGTGCCAGCAGCTTAACTAAGGGTAGCCCAGATACGCAGTATTTT. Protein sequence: CASSLTKGSPDTQYF.

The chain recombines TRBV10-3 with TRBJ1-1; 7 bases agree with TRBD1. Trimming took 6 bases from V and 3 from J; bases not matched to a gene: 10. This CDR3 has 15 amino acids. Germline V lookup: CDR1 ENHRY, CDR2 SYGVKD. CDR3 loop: CAIRNLQGPHTEAFF. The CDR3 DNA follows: TGTGCCATCAGGAACCTACAGGGGCCCCACACTGAAGCTTTCTTT.

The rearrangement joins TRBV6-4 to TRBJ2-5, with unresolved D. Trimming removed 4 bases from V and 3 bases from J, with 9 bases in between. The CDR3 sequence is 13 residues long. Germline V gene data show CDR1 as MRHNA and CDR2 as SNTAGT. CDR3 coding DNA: TGTGCCAGCAGTGTGCAGGCAGAAGAGACCCAGTACTTC. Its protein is CASSVQAEETQYF.

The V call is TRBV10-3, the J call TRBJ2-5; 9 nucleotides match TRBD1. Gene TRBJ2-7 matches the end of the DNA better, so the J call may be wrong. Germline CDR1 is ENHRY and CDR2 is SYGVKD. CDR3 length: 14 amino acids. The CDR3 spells CAISEATGGGEQYF. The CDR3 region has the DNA TGTGCCATCAGTGAAGCGACAGGGGGAGGCGAGCAGTACTTC.

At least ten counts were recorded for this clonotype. The CDR3 bases are TGTGCCAGCAGTTTTGGGGCAGGGGCTTTAGAGACCCAGTACTTC. Protein: CASSFGAGALETQYF. The chain joins TRBV28 to TRBJ2-5; D possibly corresponds to TRBD1 (6 bases). V lost 3 bases and J 4 bases, leaving 15 bases between the germline ends. The length of the CDR3 is 15 residues. CDR1 is MDHEN and CDR2 is SYDVKM in the germline V gene.

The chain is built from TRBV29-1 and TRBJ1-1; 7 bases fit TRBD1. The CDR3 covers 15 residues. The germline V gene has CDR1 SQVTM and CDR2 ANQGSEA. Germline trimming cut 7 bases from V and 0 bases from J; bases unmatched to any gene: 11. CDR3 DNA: TGCAGCGGCCGGACAGGTCTTTCGATGAACACTGAAGCTTTCTTT. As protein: CSGRTGLSMNTEAFF.

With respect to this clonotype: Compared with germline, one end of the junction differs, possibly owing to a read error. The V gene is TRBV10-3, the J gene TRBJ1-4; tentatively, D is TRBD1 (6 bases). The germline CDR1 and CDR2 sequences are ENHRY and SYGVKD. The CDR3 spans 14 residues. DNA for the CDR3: TGTGCCATCAGCCCTGACAGGCTGAATGAAAGACTGTTTTTT. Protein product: CAISPDRLNERLFF.

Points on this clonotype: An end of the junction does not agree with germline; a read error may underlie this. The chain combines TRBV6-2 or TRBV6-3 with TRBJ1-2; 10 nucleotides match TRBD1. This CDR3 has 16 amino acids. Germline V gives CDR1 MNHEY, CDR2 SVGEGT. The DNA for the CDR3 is TGTGCTAGCAGTTACTCCGCCGGGACAGGGGATGATGGCTACACCTTC. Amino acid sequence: CASSYSAGTGDDGYTF.

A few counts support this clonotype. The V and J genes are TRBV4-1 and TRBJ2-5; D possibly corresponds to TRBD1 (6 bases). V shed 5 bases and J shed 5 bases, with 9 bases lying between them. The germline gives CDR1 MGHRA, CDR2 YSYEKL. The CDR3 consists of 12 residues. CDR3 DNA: TGCGCCAGCAGCGCTACAGGGGAGACCCAGTACTTC. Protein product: CASSATGETQYF.

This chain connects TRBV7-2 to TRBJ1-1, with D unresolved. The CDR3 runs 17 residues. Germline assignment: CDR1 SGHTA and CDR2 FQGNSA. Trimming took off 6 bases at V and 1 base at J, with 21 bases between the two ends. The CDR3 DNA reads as TGTGCCAGCAGTCCTGCCTTAGCCATAGAGAGGAACACTGAAGCTTTCTTT. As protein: CASSPALAIERNTEAFF.

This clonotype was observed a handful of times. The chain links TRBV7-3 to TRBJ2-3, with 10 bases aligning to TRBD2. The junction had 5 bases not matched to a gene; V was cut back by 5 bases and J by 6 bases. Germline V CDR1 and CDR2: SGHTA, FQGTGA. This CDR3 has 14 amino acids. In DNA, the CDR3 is TGTGCCAGCAGCCCCGCGACTAGCGGGGATACGCAGTATTTT. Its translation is CASSPATSGDTQYF.

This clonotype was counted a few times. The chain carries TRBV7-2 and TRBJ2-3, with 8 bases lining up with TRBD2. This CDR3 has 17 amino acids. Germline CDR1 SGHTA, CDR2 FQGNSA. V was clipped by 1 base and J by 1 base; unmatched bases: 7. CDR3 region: CASSLGGGAGGTDTQYF. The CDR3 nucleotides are TGTGCCAGCAGCTTAGGCGGCGGAGCGGGGGGCACAGATACGCAGTATTTT. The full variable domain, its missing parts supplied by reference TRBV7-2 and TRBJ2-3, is GAGVSQSPSNKVTEKGKDVELRCDPISGHTALYWYRQSLGQGLEFLIYFQGNSAPDKSGLPSDRFSAERTGGSVSTLTIQRTQQEDSAVYLCASSLGGGAGGTDTQYFGPGTRLTVL.

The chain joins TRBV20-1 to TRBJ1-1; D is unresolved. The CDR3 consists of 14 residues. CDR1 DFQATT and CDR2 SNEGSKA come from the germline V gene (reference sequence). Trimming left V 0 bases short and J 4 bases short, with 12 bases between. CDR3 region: CSAREGGGSTEAFF. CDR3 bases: TGCAGTGCTAGAGAGGGTGGAGGGAGCACTGAAGCTTTCTTT.

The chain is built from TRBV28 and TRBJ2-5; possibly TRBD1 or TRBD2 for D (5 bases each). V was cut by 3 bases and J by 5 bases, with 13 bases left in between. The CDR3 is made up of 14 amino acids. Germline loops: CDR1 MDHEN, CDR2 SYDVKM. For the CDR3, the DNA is TGTGCCAGCAGTTTGCCGGGGCTAGCCGAGACCCAGTACTTC. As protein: CASSLPGLAETQYF.

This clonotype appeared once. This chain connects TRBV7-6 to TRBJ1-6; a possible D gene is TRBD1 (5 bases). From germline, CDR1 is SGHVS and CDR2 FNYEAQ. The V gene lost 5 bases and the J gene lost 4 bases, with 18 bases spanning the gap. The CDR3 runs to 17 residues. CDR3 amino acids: CASSQEVGDRYNSPLHF. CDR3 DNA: TGTGCCAGCAGCCAGGAAGTGGGGGATAGGTATAATTCACCCCTCCACTTT. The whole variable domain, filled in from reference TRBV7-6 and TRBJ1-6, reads GAGVSQSPRYKVTKRGQDVALRCDPISGHVSLYWYRQALGQGPEFLTYFNYEAQQDKSGLPNDRFSAERPEGSISTLTIQRTEQRDSAMYRCASSQEVGDRYNSPLHFGNGTRLTVT.

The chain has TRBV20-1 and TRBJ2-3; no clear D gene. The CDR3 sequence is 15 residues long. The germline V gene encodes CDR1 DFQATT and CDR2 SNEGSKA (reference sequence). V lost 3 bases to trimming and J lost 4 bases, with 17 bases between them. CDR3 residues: CSARVVWGSADTQYF. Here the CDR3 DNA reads TGCAGTGCTAGGGTAGTTTGGGGTTCGGCAGATACGCAGTATTTT.

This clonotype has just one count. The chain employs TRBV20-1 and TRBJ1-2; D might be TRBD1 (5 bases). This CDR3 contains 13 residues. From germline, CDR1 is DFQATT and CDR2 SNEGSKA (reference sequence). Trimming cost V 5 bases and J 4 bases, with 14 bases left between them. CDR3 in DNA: TGCAGTGCTGAGCCGAGGGACCGCTATGGCTACACCTTC. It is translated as CSAEPRDRYGYTF.

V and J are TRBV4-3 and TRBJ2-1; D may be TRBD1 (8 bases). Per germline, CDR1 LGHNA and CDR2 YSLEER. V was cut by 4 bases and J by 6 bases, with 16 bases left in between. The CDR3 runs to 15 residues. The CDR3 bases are TGCGCCAGCAGCCCTAGACAGGGGAGGGGCAATGAGCAGTTCTTC. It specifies CASSPRQGRGNEQFF.

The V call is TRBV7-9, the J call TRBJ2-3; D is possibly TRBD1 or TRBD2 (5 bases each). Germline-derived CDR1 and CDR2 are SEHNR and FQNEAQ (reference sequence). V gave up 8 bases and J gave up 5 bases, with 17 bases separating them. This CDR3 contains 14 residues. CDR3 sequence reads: CASGTPVVLDTQYF. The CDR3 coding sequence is TGTGCCAGCGGGACCCCGGTAGTCCTAGATACGCAGTATTTT.

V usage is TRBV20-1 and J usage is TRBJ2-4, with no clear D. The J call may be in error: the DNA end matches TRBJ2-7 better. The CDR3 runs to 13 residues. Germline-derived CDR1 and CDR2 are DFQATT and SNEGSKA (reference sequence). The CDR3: CSAQTRTSYEQYF. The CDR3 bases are TGCAGTGCTCAGACTCGTACTTCCTACGAGCAGTACTTC.

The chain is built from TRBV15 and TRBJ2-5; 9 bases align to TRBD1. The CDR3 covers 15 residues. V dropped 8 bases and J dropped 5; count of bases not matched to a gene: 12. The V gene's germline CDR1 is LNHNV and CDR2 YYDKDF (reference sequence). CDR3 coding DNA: TGTGCCACCCGATCTCATACAGGGGGCTGGGAGACCCAGTACTTC. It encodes CATRSHTGGWETQYF.